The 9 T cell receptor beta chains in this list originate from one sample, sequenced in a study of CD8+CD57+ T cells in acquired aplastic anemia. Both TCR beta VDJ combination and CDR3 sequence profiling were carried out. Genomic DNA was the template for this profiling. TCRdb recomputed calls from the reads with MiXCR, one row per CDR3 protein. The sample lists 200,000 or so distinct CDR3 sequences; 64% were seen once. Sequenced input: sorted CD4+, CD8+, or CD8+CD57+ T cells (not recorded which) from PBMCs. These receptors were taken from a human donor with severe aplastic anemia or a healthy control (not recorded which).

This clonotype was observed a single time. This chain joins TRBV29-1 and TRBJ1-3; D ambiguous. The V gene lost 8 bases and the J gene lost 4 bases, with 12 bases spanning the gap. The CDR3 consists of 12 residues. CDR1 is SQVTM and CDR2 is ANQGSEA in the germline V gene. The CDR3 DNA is TGCAGCTCCCTTGCTCCCGGAAACACCATATATTTT. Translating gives CSSLAPGNTIYF. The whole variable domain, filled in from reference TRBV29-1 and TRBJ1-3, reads SAVISQKPSRDICQRGTSLTIQCQVDSQVTMMFWYRQQPGQSLTLIATANQGSEATYESGFVIDKFPISRPNLTFSTLTVSNMSPEDSSIYLCSSLAPGNTIYFGEGSWLTVV.

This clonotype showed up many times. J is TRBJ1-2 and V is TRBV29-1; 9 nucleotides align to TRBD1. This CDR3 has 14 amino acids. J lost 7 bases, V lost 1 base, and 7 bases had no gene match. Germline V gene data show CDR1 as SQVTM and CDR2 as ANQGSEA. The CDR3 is CSVEVGQGKGGYTF. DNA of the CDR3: TGCAGCGTTGAAGTTGGACAGGGGAAAGGTGGCTACACCTTC. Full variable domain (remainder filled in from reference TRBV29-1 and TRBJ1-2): SAVISQKPSRDICQRGTSLTIQCQVDSQVTMMFWYRQQPGQSLTLIATANQGSEATYESGFVIDKFPISRPNLTFSTLTVSNMSPEDSSIYLCSVEVGQGKGGYTFGSGTRLTVV.

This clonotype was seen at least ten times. Here the CDR3 DNA reads TGTGCCAGCAATTGGGCCGGGGGTTTGAGTGGCTACACCTTC. It codes for CASNWAGGLSGYTF. The chain links TRBV28 to TRBJ1-2; perhaps TRBD1 as D (5 bases). The CDR3 is 14 residues long. The germline V and J ends were trimmed by 7 bases and 7 bases, with 19 bases remaining between them. Germline CDR1 reads MDHEN; CDR2 reads SYDVKM.

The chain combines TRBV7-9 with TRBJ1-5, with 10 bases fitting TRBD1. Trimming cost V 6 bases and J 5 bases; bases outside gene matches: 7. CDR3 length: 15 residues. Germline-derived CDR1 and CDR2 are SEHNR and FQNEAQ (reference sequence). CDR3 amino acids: CASSSGTGADQPQHF. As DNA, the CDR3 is TGTGCCAGCAGTTCAGGGACAGGGGCGGATCAGCCCCAGCATTTT.

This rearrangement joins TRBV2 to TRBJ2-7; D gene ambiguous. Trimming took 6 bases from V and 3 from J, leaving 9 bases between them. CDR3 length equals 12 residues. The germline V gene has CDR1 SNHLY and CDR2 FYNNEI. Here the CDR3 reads CASRGGVYEQYF. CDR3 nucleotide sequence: TGTGCCAGCAGGGGTGGGGTCTACGAGCAGTACTTC.

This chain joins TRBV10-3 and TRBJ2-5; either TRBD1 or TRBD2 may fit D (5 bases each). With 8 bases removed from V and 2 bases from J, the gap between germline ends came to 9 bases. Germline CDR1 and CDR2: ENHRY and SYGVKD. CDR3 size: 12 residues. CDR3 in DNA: TGTGCCATCCGAGGGGTTCAAGAGACCCAGTACTTC. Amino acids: CAIRGVQETQYF.

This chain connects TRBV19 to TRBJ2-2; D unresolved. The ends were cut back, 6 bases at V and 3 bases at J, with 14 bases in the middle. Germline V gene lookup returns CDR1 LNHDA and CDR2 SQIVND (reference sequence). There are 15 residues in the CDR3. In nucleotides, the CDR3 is TGTGCCAGTAGCCATGGCCAGGTCGACACCGGGGAGCTGTTTTTT. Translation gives CASSHGQVDTGELFF.

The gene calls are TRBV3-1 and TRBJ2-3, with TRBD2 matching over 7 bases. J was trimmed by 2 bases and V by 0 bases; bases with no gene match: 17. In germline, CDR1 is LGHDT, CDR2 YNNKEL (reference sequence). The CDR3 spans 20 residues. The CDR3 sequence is CASSQDLNGLVGPTTDTQYF. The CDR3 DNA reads TGTGCCAGCAGCCAAGATCTCAACGGACTAGTTGGGCCTACCACAGATACGCAGTATTTT.

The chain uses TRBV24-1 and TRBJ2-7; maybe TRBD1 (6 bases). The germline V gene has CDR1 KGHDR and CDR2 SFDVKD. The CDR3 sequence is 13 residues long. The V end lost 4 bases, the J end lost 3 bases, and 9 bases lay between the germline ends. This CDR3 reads CATSEGGSYEQYF. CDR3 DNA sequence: TGTGCCACCAGTGAAGGGGGAAGCTACGAGCAGTACTTC.